The subject of this entry is one TCR beta chain. The antigen remains unidentified. Under the authors' procedure: ImmunoSEQ gave junction-only sequences without quality scores, so filtering differed. This table comes from immunoSEQ multiplex PCR, and its TCRdb copy is limited to in-frame clones, with some not included. V and J calls and clone size follow that table, whereas D and trimming were derived from the DNA. Of around 2.5 million clones detected, roughly 93% appear once; the ten largest clones hold about 0.34%. With 2 bases removed from V and 6 bases from J, the gap between germline ends came to 8 bases. Germline values: CDR1 MDHEN, CDR2 SYDVKM. This CDR3 has 12 residues. The data derive from a study of shared clonotypes between healthy human individuals. Broader study findings: What naive subsets generally showed was a larger estimated richness than memory subsets showed.

The gene calls are TRBV28 and TRBJ2-7, with no clear D. This sequence was found in a young man in good health. Some clones in this sample may be carry-over from other donors' samples. Specimen: naive CD4+ T cells from PBMCs. Subset meaning: CD45RA+ positively selected. CDR3 nucleotides: TGTGCCAGCAGTTTAACCCTTATCGAGCAGTACTTC. This encodes CASSLTLIEQYF.